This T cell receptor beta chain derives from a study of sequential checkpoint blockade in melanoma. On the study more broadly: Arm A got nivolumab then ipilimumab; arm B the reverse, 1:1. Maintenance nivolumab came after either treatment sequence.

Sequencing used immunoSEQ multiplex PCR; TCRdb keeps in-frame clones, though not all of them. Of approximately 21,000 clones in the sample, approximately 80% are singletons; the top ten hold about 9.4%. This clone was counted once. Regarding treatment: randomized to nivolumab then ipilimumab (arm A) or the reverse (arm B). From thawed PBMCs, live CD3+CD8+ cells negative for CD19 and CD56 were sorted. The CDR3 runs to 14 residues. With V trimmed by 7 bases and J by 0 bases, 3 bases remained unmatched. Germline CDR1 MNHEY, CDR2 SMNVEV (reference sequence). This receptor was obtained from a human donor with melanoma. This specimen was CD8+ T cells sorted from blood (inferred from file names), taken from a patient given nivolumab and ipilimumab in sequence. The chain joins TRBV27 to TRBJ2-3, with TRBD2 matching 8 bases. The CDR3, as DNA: TGTGCCAGCATGGAGCGGGGGAGCACAGATACGCAGTATTTT. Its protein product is CASMERGSTDTQYF.